This T cell receptor (beta chain) was obtained from a study of control samples from healthy donors and cancer patients. TCRdb keeps only in-frame clones here, not all; method: immunoSEQ multiplex PCR. There are approximately 150,000 clones in the sample; less than 95% occur only once, and approximately 7.2% lies in the top ten. The germline V gene has CDR1 MNHEY and CDR2 SVGAGI. Trimming pared 3 bases from V and 6 bases from J, leaving 21 bases between. The CDR3 is made up of 16 amino acids. The rearrangement links TRBV6-5 to TRBJ2-7; D may be TRBD1 or TRBD2 (5 bases each). Sample: blood. This sequence was found in a man younger than 35 in good health. The CDR3 nucleotides read TGTGCCAGCAGTTATACCCCGGGACGGAGAACCTCCGAGCAGTACTTC. As protein: CASSYTPGRRTSEQYF.